This is a list of T cell receptor beta chains from one sample in a study of CD8+ T cells in alopecia areata. Repertoires were generated with immunoSEQ multiplex PCR, while TCRdb's copy carries only in-frame clones and drops some. The data show 140,000 to 150,000 clones, 58% seen once. This material consisted of CD4+ T cells sorted from blood, taken at week 0. Every receptor here comes from a human donor with alopecia areata. Each CDR3 is given with its conserved first and last residue. The D gene is left open where the match is weak. Expanded clones get a size class; other rows say once, few or many, or leave the size out.

NA	TRBV14	TRBJ2-3	NA	TGTGCCAGCAGCCCGCGGGGGCCGCGCTCAGATACGCAGTATTTT	CASSPRGPRSDTQYF
NA	TRBV29-1	TRBJ1-5	NA	TGCAGCGTTGCCCGGGAGGGGAATCAGCCCCAGCATTTT	CSVAREGNQPQHF
NA	TRBV30	TRBJ2-3	NA	TGTGCCTGGAGTCCCCGGACCTACAGGCAGTATTTT	CAWSPRTYRQYF
NA	TRBV18	TRBJ1-1	NA	TGTGCCAGCTCACCTGGTCATACAGGTAACACTGAAGCTTTCTTT	CASSPGHTGNTEAFF
few	TRBV13	TRBJ2-3	NA	TGTGCCAGCAGCTTAAGTGGGCTAGGCGACATCACAGATACGCAGTATTTT	CASSLSGLGDITDTQYF
few	TRBV27	TRBJ2-6	NA	TGTGCCAGCAGTTCCCTTAGGGTCTCTGGGGCCAACGTCCTGACTTTC	CASSSLRVSGANVLTF
NA	TRBV7-2	TRBJ2-7	NA	TGTGCCAGCAGCTTGGGAGGCCCCTACGAGCAGTACTTC	CASSLGGPYEQYF
NA	TRBV15	TRBJ1-4	NA	TGTGCCACCAGCAGAGATTCAACAACTAATGAAAAACTGTTTTTT	CATSRDSTTNEKLFF
NA	TRBV5-1	TRBJ2-3	NA	TGCGCCAGCAGCTTAGGAACCCGCACAGATACGCAGTATTTT	CASSLGTRTDTQYF
NA	TRBV7-9	TRBJ2-7	NA	TGTGCCAGCAGCTTAAAGGAGTACGAGCAGTACTTC	CASSLKEYEQYF
NA	TRBV4-3	TRBJ2-2	NA	TGCGCCAGCAGCCAAGACAGGAACACCGGGGAGCTGTTTTTT	CASSQDRNTGELFF
few	TRBV7-9	TRBJ2-5	NA	TGTGCCAGCAGCTCGACAGCTAACCAAGAGACCCAGTACTTC	CASSSTANQETQYF
NA	TRBV7-2	TRBJ1-2	NA	TGTGCCAGCAGCTTCATCGGACGTGCTAACTATGGCTACACCTTC	CASSFIGRANYGYTF
few	TRBV29-1	TRBJ2-1	TRBD1	TGCAGCGTATCGGGACAGAGCTCCTACAATGAGCAGTTCTTC	CSVSGQSSYNEQFF
NA	TRBV29-1	TRBJ1-2	TRBD1	TGCAGCGTTGGGGGGACAGGTCCCTATGGCTACACCTTC	CSVGGTGPYGYTF
NA	TRBV30	TRBJ1-6	NA	TGTGCCTGGAGGGATCGGATAGCTGATAATTCACCCCTCCACTTT	CAWRDRIADNSPLHF
NA	TRBV29-1	TRBJ2-1	TRBD1	TGCAGCGTTAGGGGACAGGGATTAAATGAGCAGTTCTTC	CSVRGQGLNEQFF
NA	TRBV27	TRBJ2-1	TRBD1	TGTGCCAGCAGTTACCGGACAGGGGGCGGTTGGGACAATGAGCAGTTCTTC	CASSYRTGGGWDNEQFF
NA	TRBV6-5	TRBJ2-7	NA	TGTGCCAGCAGCCCTCCGGGGTTAGTCTACGAGCAGTACTTC	CASSPPGLVYEQYF
NA	TRBV5-1	TRBJ1-5	NA	TGCGCCAGCAGCTTTGGGGGTTCGGAAAATCAGCCCCAGCATTTT	CASSFGGSENQPQHF
few	TRBV4-1	TRBJ2-6	NA	TGCGCCAGCAGCCAAATAGGGAGGACCCCTGGGGCCAACGTCCTGACTTTC	CASSQIGRTPGANVLTF
NA	TRBV30	TRBJ2-2	NA	TGTGCCTGGAACTTTTACACCGGGGAGCTGTTTTTT	CAWNFYTGELFF
NA	TRBV5-1	TRBJ2-5	NA	TGCGCCAGCAGCTTGGTGACAGGAGAGACCCAGTACTTC	CASSLVTGETQYF
NA	TRBV11-2	TRBJ2-5	NA	TGTGCCAGCAGCTCCCGTAGGGCTAGGCGGTGGCAAGAGACCCAGTACTTC	CASSSRRARRWQETQYF
NA	TRBV5-1	TRBJ2-4	TRBD1	TGCGCCAGCAGCTTGGAGCCGGGACAGGGACTTTACATTCAGTACTTC	CASSLEPGQGLYIQYF
few	TRBV29-1	TRBJ1-4	NA	TGCAGCGTTGCGGGGATGGGTAATGAAAAACTGTTTTTT	CSVAGMGNEKLFF
NA	TRBV7-6	TRBJ1-1	NA	TGTGCCAGCAGCCACCCCCTTGAGAACACTGAAGCTTTCTTT	CASSHPLENTEAFF
few	TRBV29-1	TRBJ1-2	TRBD1	TGCAGCGTTCAGGGGGTCGATGGCTACACCTTC	CSVQGVDGYTF
few	TRBV5-6	TRBJ1-2	TRBD1	TGTGCCAGCAGCGGTAGGGTAACAGGGGTGTATGGCTACACCTTC	CASSGRVTGVYGYTF
NA	TRBV5-1	TRBJ1-4	NA	TGCGCCAGCAGCCCTCAGGGGCAAGTAACTAATGAAAAACTGTTTTTT	CASSPQGQVTNEKLFF
NA	TRBV13	TRBJ2-7	TRBD1	TGTGCCAGCAGCTCGGGACAGTCCTACGAGCAGTACTTC	CASSSGQSYEQYF
NA	TRBV29-1	TRBJ1-4	TRBD1	TGCAGCGTTCGGGACAGTCCCAATGAAAAACTGTTTTTT	CSVRDSPNEKLFF
NA	TRBV5-4	TRBJ1-2	NA	TGTGCCAGCAGCTTGGCGGCGTATGGCTACACCTTC	CASSLAAYGYTF
NA	TRBV25-1	TRBJ1-5	NA	TGTGCCAGCAGTGATCTAATTTCAGGGAATAGCAATCAGCCCCAGCATTTT	CASSDLISGNSNQPQHF
NA	TRBV7-3	TRBJ1-1	TRBD1	TGTGCCAGCAGCTCGGGACAGGGGACGACTGAAGCTTTCTTT	CASSSGQGTTEAFF
NA	TRBV19	TRBJ1-2	TRBD1	TGTGCCAGTAGTCGGGACAGCCTCTATGGCTACACCTTC	CASSRDSLYGYTF
NA	TRBV9	TRBJ2-7	TRBD1	TGTGCCAGCAGCATAGGGACAGGAACCTACGAGCAGTACTTC	CASSIGTGTYEQYF
NA	TRBV10-3	TRBJ2-7	TRBD1	TGTGCCGCCAGACCGGGACAGGGGAGGTACGAGCAGTACTTC	CAARPGQGRYEQYF
NA	TRBV19	TRBJ1-5	NA	TGTGCCAGTAGCGAGGGCCCCAAAGGACCTAATAGCAATCAGCCCCAGCATTTT	CASSEGPKGPNSNQPQHF
NA	TRBV7-9	TRBJ2-1	NA	TGTGCCAGCACCAGAGGGGGTGAGCAGTTCTTC	CASTRGGEQFF